Below are 10 T cell receptor beta chains sequenced from a single sample in a study of shared T cell receptors in the human thymus. Only in-frame clones appear in the TCRdb table, and some are missing; sequencing was by immunoSEQ multiplex PCR. The profile shows roughly 710,000 clones, 70% to 90% of them singletons. These data also formed part of another study, on human thymus T cells.

Material: thymocytes. All receptors derive from a girl less than two years old with a congenital heart defect.

This chain connects TRBV5-1 to TRBJ1-6, with 7 bases identical to TRBD1. This CDR3 has 16 amino acids. J was trimmed by 9 bases and V by 0 bases; bases with no gene match: 9. Germline values: CDR1 SGHRS, CDR2 YFSETQ. Here the CDR3 reads CASSLVAGGMVSPLHF. The CDR3 DNA follows: TGCGCCAGCAGCTTGGTGGCAGGGGGGATGGTTTCACCCCTCCACTTT.

The gene calls are TRBV4-1 and TRBJ1-2; D remains unclear. CDR1 is MGHRA, CDR2 YSYEKL, per germline. V was shortened by 3 bases and J by 8 bases, with 25 bases between the two germline ends. This CDR3 comprises 17 residues. Here the CDR3 DNA reads TGCGCCAGCAGCCAGAGGTACCCCCCGATCCTCGGTGCGGGCTACACCTTC. This gives the protein CASSQRYPPILGAGYTF.

This sequence joins TRBV4-1 and TRBJ2-4; TRBD1 agrees at 7 bases. V lost 0 bases and J lost 0; bases outside the gene matches: 20. The CDR3 is 22 amino acids. CDR1 and CDR2 from the germline V gene are MGHRA and YSYEKL. In DNA form, the CDR3 reads TGCGCCAGCAGCCAAGAAGGCGTTAGTGTGGACAGGTCCCAAGAAGCCAAAAACATTCAGTACTTC. Translation: CASSQEGVSVDRSQEAKNIQYF.

The chain combines TRBV21-1 with TRBJ1-6; the table's TRBD1 call for D was not verified on the DNA. TRBV21-1 counts as a pseudogene. The CDR3 length is 19 residues. The DNA of the CDR3 is TGTGCCAGCAGCACCCGGGACAGGGGACTAAGCTCCTATAATTCACCCCTCCACTTT. Protein sequence: CASSTRDRGLSSYNSPLHF.

The V gene is TRBV25-1, the J gene TRBJ2-5, with a possible D match to TRBD1 (6 bases). Per the germline V gene, CDR1 is MGHDK and CDR2 is SYGVNS. The CDR3 loop spans 16 amino acids. V dropped 7 bases and J dropped 1 base, with 19 bases sitting between them. CDR3 nucleotides: TGTGCCAGCACCCGACAGGAGAGGGGTATCCAAGAGACCCAGTACTTC. This sequence encodes CASTRQERGIQETQYF. Filled out from reference TRBV25-1 and TRBJ2-5, the complete variable domain reads EADIYQTPRYLVIGTGKKITLECSQTMGHDKMYWYQQDPGMELHLIHYSYGVNSTEKGDLSSESTVSRIRTEHFPLTLESARPSHTSQYLCASTRQERGIQETQYFGPGTRLLVL.

V is TRBV15 and J is TRBJ2-7; 11 bases map to TRBD1. V lost 10 bases and J lost 5; bases outside the gene matches: 16. The CDR3 extends over 16 amino acids. Germline V CDR1 and CDR2: LNHNV, YYDKDF (reference sequence). CDR3 nucleotides: TGTGCCATCGGTACCGTACCGGGACAGGGGGACCACGAGCAGTACTTC. Amino acid sequence: CAIGTVPGQGDHEQYF.

The chain is built from TRBV6-1 and TRBJ2-5; 8 nucleotides align to TRBD1. Germline-derived CDR1 and CDR2 are MNHNS and SASEGT. CDR3 length: 15 residues. J was trimmed by 5 bases and V by 6 bases; bases with no gene match: 11. The CDR3 coding sequence is TGTGCCAGCAGCCCAGGCTGGACAGGGAGGGAGACCCAGTACTTC. Amino acids: CASSPGWTGRETQYF.

This chain connects TRBV7-9 to TRBJ1-2; 11 nucleotides align to TRBD1. Germline loops: CDR1 SEHNR, CDR2 FQNEAQ (reference sequence). V gave up 2 bases and J gave up 1 base; unmatched junction bases: 6. This CDR3 comprises 17 residues. CDR3 DNA: TGTGCCAGCAGCTTACCTCGGGACAGGGGGATTAACTATGGCTACACCTTC. Protein product: CASSLPRDRGINYGYTF.

The DNA of the CDR3 is TGTGCCAGCAGCCACTCAGCCGACAGGGCGGTCGCCATATATTTT. Translation gives CASSHSADRAVAIYF. The chain joins TRBV6-1 to TRBJ1-3; TRBD1 agrees at 7 bases. The CDR3 length is 15 residues. CDR1 MNHNS and CDR2 SASEGT come from the germline V gene. Trimming took 6 bases from V and 11 from J; bases not matched to a gene: 16.

The chain recombines TRBV11-2 with TRBJ2-4; 9 nucleotides match TRBD1. CDR3 length equals 15 residues. Per the germline V gene, CDR1 is SGHAT and CDR2 is FQNNGV. V lost 5 bases and J lost 5; bases outside the gene matches: 7. The CDR3 sequence: CASSPRTGEENIQYF. The CDR3 bases are TGTGCCAGCAGCCCGCGGACAGGGGAAGAAAACATTCAGTACTTC.